This paragraph covers one T cell receptor beta chain sequence. V lost 4 bases to trimming and J lost 0 bases, with 18 bases between them. The germline CDR1 and CDR2 sequences are SGHAT and FQNNGV. The CDR3 extends over 18 amino acids. This record belongs to a study of OX40 agonist ivuxolimab in advanced cancers. About the study: Patients were dosed with the agonistic anti-OX40 (CD134) antibody ivuxolimab. Every patient in dose escalation had hepatocellular carcinoma, melanoma, renal cell or head and neck cancer.

Sequenced by immunoSEQ multiplex PCR; TCRdb stores in-frame clones only, minus some. The table includes 40,000 to 45,000 clones, 92% detected once. This sequence joins TRBV11-2 and TRBJ2-2, with a weak D call TRBD2 (6 bases). The sequence came from an adult with an advanced solid tumor such as melanoma, head and neck, liver or kidney cancer. The sample in question was CD4+ or CD8+ T cells sorted from blood, obtained in a trial of the OX40 agonist ivuxolimab. The CDR3 region has the DNA TGTGCCAGCAGCTACCCCGGAGTAGCGGTCGCGAACACCGGGGAGCTGTTTTTT. Its protein product is CASSYPGVAVANTGELFF.